Below, 22 T cell receptor beta chains from the same sample are listed, as sequenced in a study of T cell repertoires in cytomegalovirus infection. The antigens of these receptors remain unknown. Using its own MiXCR run on the reads, TCRdb lists one record per CDR3 protein. The sample has roughly 990,000 distinct CDR3 sequences, approximately 31% seen once; the top ten hold about an eighth. The sample here was cultured CD8+ T cells from PBMCs, taken from culture after CMV antigen stimulation. All receptors derive from a human donor in good health (CMV status not recorded). Some clones in this sample may be carry-over from other donors' samples.

This chain links TRBV5-4 with TRBJ1-1; TRBD1 agrees at 8 bases. This CDR3 spans 14 amino acids. J gave up 7 bases and V 5 bases, and 10 bases lay outside the gene matches. In germline, CDR1 is SGHNT, CDR2 YYREEE (reference sequence). The CDR3 bases are TGTGCCAGCAGTCCAACGACAGGGGACATTGAAGCTTTCTTT. This sequence encodes CASSPTTGDIEAFF.

J is TRBJ2-7 and V is TRBV6-2 or TRBV6-3; D unresolved. The CDR3 has 14 amino acids. V gave up 2 bases and J gave up 5 bases, with 13 bases separating them. Germline assignment: CDR1 MNHEY and CDR2 SVGEGT. DNA for the CDR3: TGTGCCAGCAGTTACCCGTCCTTCCAGCACGAGCAGTACTTC. Translating it yields CASSYPSFQHEQYF.

The V call is TRBV12-3 or TRBV12-4, the J call TRBJ2-2, with TRBD1 as a possible D gene (6 bases). Trimming took off 1 base at V and 6 bases at J, with 12 bases between the two ends. CDR3 size: 15 residues. This chain's CDR3 is CASSLGGLWAGELFF. Written as DNA, the CDR3 is TGTGCCAGCAGTTTAGGGGGGCTATGGGCCGGGGAGCTGTTTTTT.

There are a few counts of this clonotype. The chain couples TRBV7-2 to TRBJ2-2; TRBD2 matches 12 bases. The CDR3 is 18 residues long. Germline V gene sequence: CDR1 SGHTA, CDR2 FQGNSA. The J segment lost 0 bases and the V segment lost 5 bases, leaving 7 bases of the junction unmatched. The CDR3 loop reads CASSHLTSGGPNTGELFF. CDR3 bases: TGTGCCAGCAGCCACCTGACTAGCGGGGGCCCGAACACCGGGGAGCTGTTTTTT.

V gene TRBV28 combines with J gene TRBJ2-5, with 11 positions matching TRBD1. V shed 5 bases and J 5 bases; nucleotides not matched to a gene: 10. The CDR3 length is 16 residues. Germline-derived CDR1 and CDR2 are MDHEN and SYDVKM. CDR3 bases: TGTGCCAGCAGTCTTATCCCCGGGACAGGGGGGGAGACCCAGTACTTC. It specifies CASSLIPGTGGETQYF.

The chain carries TRBV6-1 and TRBJ2-7, with a tentative D call TRBD1 (6 bases). Trimming shortened V by 7 bases and J by 4 bases, and 11 bases separated the two germline ends. The germline CDR1 and CDR2 sequences are MNHNS and SASEGT. The CDR3 has 12 amino acids. The CDR3 bases are TGTGCCAGCAAGATAAGGGGGTACGAGCAGTACTTC. As protein: CASKIRGYEQYF.

The chain uses TRBV20-1 and TRBJ2-5; TRBD1 might be the D (6 bases). The CDR3 sequence is 13 residues long. Per the germline V gene, CDR1 is DFQATT and CDR2 is SNEGSKA (reference sequence). Trimming shortened V by 6 bases and J by 5 bases, and 16 bases separated the two germline ends. CDR3 residues: CSATGTRPETQYF. In DNA, the CDR3 is TGCAGTGCGACCGGGACACGCCCCGAGACCCAGTACTTC.

The chain links TRBV2 to TRBJ1-2; D may be TRBD1 (6 bases). The germline gives CDR1 SNHLY, CDR2 FYNNEI. The CDR3 has 14 residues. Between the trimmed V and J ends, which lost 8 bases and 8 bases, there was a span of 21 bases. CDR3 amino acids: CASPDRRDLEGYTF. The DNA for the CDR3 is TGTGCCAGCCCTGACAGGAGAGACCTGGAGGGCTACACCTTC.

This clonotype has ten or more counts. Germline and junction disagree at one end, which may indicate a read error. The rearrangement links TRBV7-7 to TRBJ2-2; 7 nucleotides agree with TRBD2. This CDR3 has 12 amino acids. The germline V gene encodes CDR1 SSHAT and CDR2 FNYEAQ (reference sequence). The CDR3 region has the DNA TGTGCTAGCAGCTTGACAGCGGGGCAGCTGTTTTTT. This translates into CASSLTAGQLFF.

This clonotype was seen just once. Germline and junction disagree at one end, which may indicate a read error. This chain connects TRBV9 to TRBJ1-1; 8 nucleotides agree with TRBD1. Germline V CDR1 and CDR2: SGDLS, YYNGEE. This CDR3 contains 12 residues. The CDR3 is CASSAGTGPAFF. Here the CDR3 DNA reads TGCGCCAGCAGCGCCGGGACAGGCCCAGCTTTCTTT.

CDR3 residues: CASSLVTENSPLHF. The CDR3 nucleotides read TGTGCCAGCAGCTTGGTGACGGAGAATTCACCCCTCCACTTT. The rearrangement links TRBV5-6 to TRBJ1-6; D uncertain. CDR1 and CDR2 from the germline V gene are SGHDT and YYEEEE. Trimming stripped 0 bases from V and 7 bases from J, with 8 bases between. This CDR3 spans 14 amino acids.

To note about this clonotype: The germline gene is not matched at one end of the junction; a read error may be the cause. This chain connects TRBV19 to TRBJ1-1; D is unresolved. The CDR3 sequence is 14 residues long. Germline V gene data show CDR1 as LNHDA and CDR2 as SQIVND (reference sequence). CDR3 loop: CASSTGFPVTEAFF. The CDR3 DNA sequence: TGTGCCAGCAGTACTGGGTTTCCCGTCACTGAAGCTTTCTTT.

The chain recombines TRBV12-3 or TRBV12-4 with TRBJ1-1, with D perhaps TRBD1 (5 bases). Trimming took 3 bases from V and 5 from J, leaving 10 bases between them. The CDR3 is made up of 13 amino acids. The CDR3 nucleotides read TGTGCCAGCAGTTTTAGGGGTTATACTGAAGCTTTCTTT. Its translation is CASSFRGYTEAFF.

Here the CDR3 reads CASSESVLQDGYGYTF. Written as DNA, the CDR3 is TGCGCCAGCAGTGAGTCCGTGTTGCAGGACGGGTATGGCTACACCTTC. The chain joins TRBV10-2 to TRBJ1-2; D call uncertain. Deletions cut 0 bases from V and 5 bases from J, with 16 bases between. The CDR3 consists of 16 residues. Per germline, CDR1 WSHSY and CDR2 SAAADI.

The chain has TRBV19 and TRBJ1-5; no firm D call. There are 14 residues in the CDR3. Germline CDR1 and CDR2: LNHDA and SQIVND (reference sequence). Trimming took 6 bases from V and 0 from J, leaving 9 bases between them. CDR3 residues: CASSPAVSNQPQHF. The CDR3 DNA follows: TGTGCCAGTAGCCCGGCGGTTAGCAATCAGCCCCAGCATTTT.

A few counts support this clonotype. The chain links TRBV4-1 to TRBJ1-1; D ambiguous. Trimming took 3 bases from V and 4 from J, leaving 12 bases between them. The CDR3 has 14 residues. Germline V gene lookup returns CDR1 MGHRA and CDR2 YSYEKL. This CDR3 reads CASSHLNHLTEAFF. The CDR3 DNA reads as TGCGCCAGCAGCCATCTCAACCACCTCACTGAAGCTTTCTTT.

This clonotype was observed many times. The chain carries TRBV28 and TRBJ2-2; 12 bases map to TRBD2. The CDR3 runs 17 residues. The ends lost 2 bases at V and 4 bases at J; junction bases unmatched: 5. Germline V gene sequence: CDR1 MDHEN, CDR2 SYDVKM. The CDR3 here is CASSLLAGGPGTGELFF. The CDR3 DNA is TGTGCCAGCAGTTTACTAGCGGGGGGGCCGGGCACCGGGGAGCTGTTTTTT. The complete variable domain, with remaining parts taken from reference TRBV28 and TRBJ2-2, reads DVKVTQSSRYLVKRTGEKVFLECVQDMDHENMFWYRQDPGLGLRLIYFSYDVKMKEKGDIPEGYSVSREKKERFSLILESASTNQTSMYLCASSLLAGGPGTGELFFGEGSRLTVL.

The V call is TRBV5-4, the J call TRBJ2-3, with TRBD1 identical over 7 bases. The junction had 10 bases not matched to a gene; V was cut back by 4 bases and J by 2 bases. The CDR3 is 16 residues long. Germline-derived CDR1 and CDR2 are SGHNT and YYREEE (reference sequence). The CDR3 DNA is TGTGCCAGCAGCAGCCTTGCAGGGGGTCACACAGATACGCAGTATTTT. It specifies CASSSLAGGHTDTQYF.

This clonotype was seen only a few times. V and J are TRBV12-3 or TRBV12-4 and TRBJ2-2; D is perhaps TRBD1 (6 bases). The CDR3 loop spans 12 amino acids. Trimming took 7 bases from V and 7 from J, leaving 10 bases between them. CDR3 sequence reads: CASTPGDGELFF. The CDR3 DNA is TGTGCCAGCACCCCAGGGGACGGGGAGCTGTTTTTT.

In its sample, this clonotype was seen a few times. This sequence joins TRBV19 and TRBJ1-5, with 9 nucleotides matching TRBD1. J gave up 4 bases and V 2 bases, and 3 bases lay outside the gene matches. This CDR3 has 15 amino acids. The germline CDR1 and CDR2 sequences are LNHDA and SQIVND (reference sequence). CDR3 coding DNA: TGTGCCAGTAGTATACTGGACAGGGGTAATCAGCCCCAGCATTTT. As protein: CASSILDRGNQPQHF.

For this clonotype: This could be a read error, since a much larger clone is one nucleotide away. The V gene is TRBV7-6, the J gene TRBJ1-2; D is uncertain. This CDR3 has 15 residues. The germline V gene has CDR1 SGHVS and CDR2 FNYEAQ. The CDR3 reads CVSSLEGGANYGYTF. The CDR3 coding sequence is TGTGTCAGCAGCTTAGAAGGTGGGGCTAACTATGGCTACACCTTC.

This clonotype has just a few counts. CDR3: CASPPRGAGNTEAFF. CDR3 bases: TGTGCCAGCCCCCCTCGGGGGGCTGGGAACACTGAAGCTTTCTTT. The chain couples TRBV11-2 to TRBJ1-1; D is possibly TRBD1 (6 bases). The germline CDR1 and CDR2 sequences are SGHAT and FQNNGV. Trimming shortened V by 8 bases and J by 1 base, and 17 bases separated the two germline ends. The CDR3 is 15 amino acids. The complete variable domain, with remaining parts taken from reference TRBV11-2 and TRBJ1-1, reads EAGVAQSPRYKIIEKRQSVAFWCNPISGHATLYWYQQILGQGPKLLIQFQNNGVVDDSQLPKDRFSAERLKGVDSTLKIQPAKLEDSAVYLCASPPRGAGNTEAFFGQGTRLTVV.